This T cell receptor beta chain was recovered during a study of regulatory T cells in long-lasting Graves disease (dated by TCRdb to the early 2020s). Study-level background: Patients with newly diagnosed Graves' disease had been on antithyroid drugs for under 3 months. The study was registered as a clinical trial and conducted in China. This study used TCR sequencing and RNA sequencing of peripheral blood to compare persistent Graves' disease patients against newly diagnosed Graves' disease patients. TCR sequencing covered some 13 persistent and approximately 20 newly diagnosed Graves' disease patients, some 33 samples in total. Paper-wide results and their limitations: Persistent patients shared more public clonotypes among themselves (2,741) than newly diagnosed patients did (over 900). As a limitation, the authors acknowledged that the small sample size may reduce accuracy. Compared with newly diagnosed patients, patients with persistent Graves' disease had lower TCR Shannon entropy and fewer highly expanded clones, which suggests clonal expansion. Preferential use of TRBV28, TRBJ1-2 and TRBJ2-5 was observed in persistent disease, whereas TRBV20-1 and TRBJ2-1 were favored in newly diagnosed disease. Peripheral blood alone was examined, since thyroid tissue, which constituted the primary lesion, could not be accessed. Sequencing and analysis were limited to the TCR beta chain.

Including the terminal cysteine and phenylalanine, the CDR3 comprises 14 residues. Only CDR3 DNA is held: 42 bases, read in frame from base 1. CDR1 and CDR2, per the germline V gene, are SGDLS and YYNGEE. V gives up 4 bases and J gives up 3 bases, and the segment between their germline ends measures 13 bases. According to the study, the label for this sample's time point signals: newly diagnosed GD, antithyroid drugs for less than 3 months. For both TCR sequencing and RNA sequencing, RNA was extracted from PBMCs using TRIzol. Graves' disease was diagnosed according to American Thyroid Association guidelines. The patients came from an endocrinology department in Xi'an, China. From each patient, about 9.7 milliliters of peripheral blood was collected into an EDTA anticoagulant tube. Ficoll Paque Plus density gradient separation was used to isolate PBMCs, and no further T cell sorting was performed. RNA quality was checked with an Agilent 2100 Bioanalyzer and agarose gel, and concentration with a NanoDrop 2000.

Library preparation used multiplex PCR. TCRdb names Illumina HiSeq 4000 as the instrument used. TCR beta libraries were built with iRepertoire HTBI primers and Arm-PCR amplification of CDR3 regions. Before sequencing, the PCR products underwent gel purification. The original methods were these. Gene usage analysis of CDR3 amino acid clonotypes relied on the roughly 64 TRBV and 13 to 15 TRBJ segments identified across samples. Filtered high-quality paired reads were merged into contigs using COPE and FqMerger. BLAST was used to align contigs to the IMGT TRBV, TRBD and TRBJ reference genes, and CDR3 was defined following IMGT. Any clonotype with a frequency above 0.1% was classified as a highly expanded clone. Repertoire diversity was measured by Shannon entropy, and V-J evenness by the Gini coefficient. A clonotype found in more than one individual was treated as public. TCRdb reran the public reads through fastp at Q25 and MiXCR, keeping productive beta chains. Rows with a matching CDR3 protein are joined into one entry that keeps the most common DNA and genes. The V and J calls were not made by the authors but by TCRdb's processing. In all, the sample holds roughly 560,000 distinct CDR3 sequences, and about 12% of those were seen once. Of the sample, 7.5% to 9% falls within the top ten clones.

The sample holds many counts of this clonotype. The target of this receptor is not known. Per-base qualities were not stored, and no clone one base away is much larger. These records were also assigned to another study, of T cells in Graves' hyperthyroidism and ophthalmopathy. That second publication adds: Stable Graves' hyperthyroidism was defined as no progression to ophthalmopathy during 18 months of follow-up. Hyperthyroidism patients were newly diagnosed, had a disease duration of under 2 months, and were aged 18 to 65 years. Exclusion was applied to patients with uncontrolled infections, other autoimmune diseases, pregnancy or lactation. Diagnoses were established on the basis of clinical symptoms, serum thyroxine and TRAb, thyroid ultrasound, and orbital computed tomography. The first round of RT-PCR for the TCR CDR3 was performed with the HTBI primer set and the Qiagen OneStep RT-PCR kit. Most expanded thyroid clonotypes (frequency above 0.001) were also found in blood, which suggests that blood repertoires may mirror thyroid immune responses. Ophthalmopathy was separated from stable hyperthyroidism by a 13 V-J signature model, with about 86% sensitivity and about 81% specificity obtained in cross-validation and 80%/75% obtained in testing. In validation, the model predicted progression to ophthalmopathy with roughly 66% sensitivity and over 72% specificity, a median of 6.5 months before onset. A discovery cohort of about 95 patients, roughly 45 with Graves' ophthalmopathy and over 55 with stable Graves' hyperthyroidism, was used to find distinguishing TCR V-J signatures. Prospective prediction of ophthalmopathy was tested in an independent validation cohort consisting of 18 to 20 hyperthyroidism patients and around 16 patients who later progressed to ophthalmopathy. For training and testing, the 100 or so patients in the discovery cohort were randomly divided in a 7:3 ratio. The study also compared thyroid tissue and blood T-cell repertoires from more than five Graves' hyperthyroidism patients. After sampling, hyperthyroidism patients received methimazole starting at 30 mg daily, and ophthalmopathy patients received high-dose intravenous methylprednisolone. Libraries were constructed in a second round of multiplex PCR, after which size selection and purification were performed. The libraries were sequenced on an Illumina HiSeq2000 using paired-end 100 bp reads. SOAPnuke was used to process the raw data, throwing out any read that contained adapters or uncalled bases, had a mean Phred below 15, or lacked an exact constant-primer or identifier match. High-quality paired reads were merged with COPE v1.2.5, and unique nucleotide sequences were defined as clonotypes. MiTCR v1.1 was used to align the clonotypes against IMGT TRBV, TRBD and TRBJ reference segments. The analysis included only V-J combinations with a frequency above 0.0001, which together covered about 99% of the repertoires. A TCS score was defined as the ratio of F50 (clonal expansion) to E x V (chaos), with BLOSUM62-based TCRdist applied between CDR3 peptides within each V-J. Welch's t-statistics and random forest reduced just over 500 V-J features to 10 to 15, which were used in a naive Bayes classifier (R e1071). Sample size was not statistically predetermined, and blinding of investigators to group allocation was not performed. TCR Vbeta CDR3 sequencing of around 130 peripheral blood samples (under 45 ophthalmopathy, around 80 hyperthyroidism and approximately 17 progressor patients) is reported in the paper.

This TCR derives from a woman in her thirties with Graves disease. Donor details come from another sample of the same person, matched by shared clones. The source material was peripheral blood mononuclear cells (PBMCs), sampled at new diagnosis, from a patient treated with antithyroid drugs. The chain employs TRBV9 and TRBJ1-2, with a tentative D gene TRBD1 over 5 matching bases. CDR3 protein: CASSSSTTDYGYTF. The nucleotide sequence is given as TGTGCCAGCAGCTCCTCTACGACAGACTATGGCTACACCTTC.